What follows are 9 T cell receptor beta chains derived from one specimen sequenced in a study of blood T cells in healthy people across ages. Using a J-beta primer mix together with a sample-barcoded 5' primer, a second PCR was run for roughly 7 to 11 cycles. TCRdb processed the 5' RACE reads anew with MiXCR; each CDR3 protein has one entry. Of 1.4 million to 1.5 million distinct CDR3 sequences listed, roughly 45% were seen once; the top ten hold roughly 7.9%. Sample: blood. These receptors came from a woman in her late teens or twenties in good health.

The chain joins TRBV5-8 to TRBJ2-3; no clear D gene. Germline CDR1 SGHTS, CDR2 YDEGEE. V gave up 1 base and J gave up 7 bases, with 7 bases separating them. CDR3 size: 12 residues. CDR3 sequence: CASSLPGHTQYF. For the CDR3, the DNA is TGTGCCAGCAGCTTGCCAGGTCATACGCAGTATTTT.

The genes are TRBV6-6 and TRBJ1-2, with D hard to call. The CDR3 consists of 13 residues. Germline CDR1 and CDR2: MNHNY and SVGAGI (reference sequence). V lost 6 bases to trimming and J lost 5 bases, with 13 bases between them. The CDR3 loop is CASRTLSTYGYTF. The CDR3 nucleotides read TGTGCCAGCAGAACACTGAGTACGTATGGCTACACCTTC.

This chain joins TRBV6-6 and TRBJ2-5, with 8 nucleotides matching TRBD2. This CDR3 comprises 17 residues. Germline V gene data show CDR1 as MNHNY and CDR2 as SVGAGI (reference sequence). V shed 0 bases, J shed 4 bases, and the junction held 10 bases outside the gene matches. The CDR3 is CASSYSLGLALLETQYF. Written as DNA, the CDR3 is TGTGCCAGCAGTTACTCGCTTGGACTAGCTCTTTTAGAGACCCAGTACTTC.

The chain recombines TRBV30 with TRBJ1-2; D is ambiguous. The V end lost 3 bases, the J end lost 7 bases, and 12 bases lay between the germline ends. The CDR3 consists of 12 residues. CDR1 is GTSNPN, CDR2 SVGIG, per germline (reference sequence). DNA for the CDR3: TGTGCCTGGAGCTTTGGTCAGGTTGGCTACACCTTC. It is translated as CAWSFGQVGYTF.

The V and J genes are TRBV18 and TRBJ1-1; 7 bases match TRBD1. Germline assignment: CDR1 KGHSH and CDR2 LQKENI. V lost 5 bases and J lost 6; bases outside the gene matches: 6. The CDR3 runs 13 residues. As DNA, the CDR3 is TGTGCCAGCTCAACCGACAGGGACTCTGAAGCTTTCTTT. It encodes CASSTDRDSEAFF.

In regard to this clonotype: At one end the junction does not follow the germline gene, possibly because of a read error. The chain recombines TRBV24-1 with TRBJ2-5; TRBD1 aligns across 7 bases. The J call may not be correct, given that the DNA end is closer to TRBJ2-7. From germline, CDR1 is KGHDR and CDR2 SFDVKD. The CDR3 runs to 15 residues. The chain's CDR3 is CVTSNTETGSPEQYF. CDR3 bases: TGTGTCACCAGTAACACAGAGACAGGGTCCCCCGAGCAGTACTTC.

This chain uses TRBV5-1 with TRBJ1-4, with TRBD1 identical over 7 bases. Germline lookup yields CDR1 SGHRS and CDR2 YFSETQ. The CDR3 contains 15 residues. With V trimmed by 4 bases and J by 6 bases, 9 bases remained unmatched. CDR3 nucleotide sequence: TGCGCCAGCAGCCCGGGACAGAAGCCTTATGAAAAACTGTTTTTT. As protein: CASSPGQKPYEKLFF.

The rearrangement links TRBV20-1 to TRBJ1-1, with D possibly matching TRBD1 (5 bases). The CDR3 has 11 residues. Trimming pared 6 bases from V and 11 bases from J, leaving 16 bases between. Germline CDR1 is DFQATT and CDR2 is SNEGSKA (reference sequence). The CDR3 sequence is CSAPGRGEAFF. CDR3 DNA: TGCAGTGCGCCCGGGAGGGGAGAGGCTTTCTTT.

The rearrangement joins TRBV29-1 to TRBJ2-3; D could derive from TRBD1 or TRBD2 (5 bases each). The germline V and J ends were trimmed by 1 base and 1 base, with 24 bases remaining between them. The V gene's germline CDR1 is SQVTM and CDR2 ANQGSEA. The CDR3 is 19 amino acids. In nucleotides, the CDR3 is TGCAGCGTTGAAGCTCCTCTGCGGCAGGGACGGATCGGCACAGATACGCAGTATTTT. Translating gives CSVEAPLRQGRIGTDTQYF.